These T cell receptor beta chains were read from a single sample in a study of CD8+CD57+ T cells in acquired aplastic anemia. TCRdb reanalysed the reads using MiXCR and keeps one entry per CDR3 protein. The data contain around 150,000 distinct CDR3 sequences, 41% of them singletons. Sequencing used sorted CD4+, CD8+, or CD8+CD57+ T cells (not recorded which) from PBMCs. The receptors shown here come from a human donor in good health, serving as a control. The CDR3 runs from the conserved cysteine through the conserved F or W. A D gene is named only where the DNA matches it firmly. Clone size, where shown, is once, few, many, or a class for clones that have expanded.

TRBD2 TRBJ2-1 TRBV19 - CASTGSGGVYEQFF TGTGCCAGTACGGGGTCGGGGGGAGTTTATGAGCAGTTCTTC
- TRBJ2-5 TRBV6-6 many CASSWGGRGETQYF TGTGCCAGCAGTTGGGGGGGGCGCGGCGAGACCCAGTACTTC
- TRBJ1-1 TRBV4-3 - CASSQDPASRNTEAFF TGCGCCAGCAGCCAAGATCCGGCTTCGCGGAACACTGAAGCTTTCTTT
- TRBJ2-7 TRBV7-9 - CASRSLVSEQYF TGTGCCAGCAGGTCTTTAGTCTCCGAGCAGTACTTC
- TRBJ2-1 TRBV20-1 many CSGHTQVNYNEQFF TGCAGTGGCCACACACAGGTGAACTACAATGAGCAGTTCTTC
- TRBJ1-6 TRBV20-1 - CSARDPFGNSPLHF TGCAGTGCTAGAGACCCTTTCGGGAATTCACCCCTCCACTTT
- TRBJ2-1 TRBV2 - CASRTAWGMDYEQFF TGTGCCAGCAGAACCGCTTGGGGGATGGACTATGAGCAGTTCTTC
- TRBJ2-7 TRBV10-3 - CAISEGQRYEQYF TGTGCCATCAGTGAAGGACAGCGCTACGAGCAGTACTTC
- TRBJ2-3 TRBV11-1 - CASSLAVVRGADTQYF TGTGCCAGCAGCTTAGCTGTGGTCAGGGGCGCAGATACGCAGTATTTT
TRBD1 TRBJ1-1 TRBV9 - CASSPGGRTEAFF TGTGCCAGCAGCCCAGGGGGGCGCACTGAAGCTTTCTTT
- TRBJ1-4 TRBV30 - CAWGWGGEKLFF TGTGCCTGGGGTTGGGGGGGGGAAAAACTGTTTTTT
- TRBJ1-2 TRBV12-3/TRBV12-4 many CASSLAGVAGYTF TGTGCCAGCAGTTTAGCAGGGGTGGCTGGCTACACCTTC
TRBD2 TRBJ2-3 TRBV11-1 many CASSLASGGITDTQYF TGTGCCAGCAGCTTAGCGAGCGGGGGGATCACAGATACGCAGTATTTT
- TRBJ2-3 TRBV7-4 - CASSPDLEADTQYF TGTGCCAGCAGCCCAGATCTCGAAGCAGATACGCAGTATTTT